The 23 T cell receptor beta chains presented below share a single source sample, sequenced in a study of response to subunit inactivated influenza vaccine. TCRdb called the RT-PCR reads again in MiXCR, with one record for every CDR3 protein. The sample has approximately 500,000 distinct CDR3 sequences, around 15% seen once. Sequenced here: PBMCs from blood, sampled about 13 days after vaccination. The receptors derive from a man between 50 and 59 years old who received an inactivated influenza vaccine.

This clonotype came up a few times. This chain links TRBV7-2 with TRBJ2-5; 12 bases are a match to TRBD2. This CDR3 region has 17 residues. Germline V gene sequence: CDR1 SGHTA, CDR2 FQGNSA. The J segment lost 5 bases and the V segment lost 5 bases, leaving 12 bases of the junction unmatched. CDR3 bases: TGTGCCAGCAGCCCAGTAGGGCTAGCGGGGGGGTGGGAGACCCAGTACTTC. Amino acid sequence: CASSPVGLAGGWETQYF.

This clonotype occurred a few times. The rearrangement uses TRBV7-9 and TRBJ2-5, with D possibly called TRBD1 or TRBD2 (5 bases each). The CDR3 totals 14 residues. V was pared by 2 bases and J by 5 bases, with 12 bases between. The V gene's germline CDR1 is SEHNR and CDR2 FQNEAQ (reference sequence). CDR3: CASSLPQGGETQYF. The CDR3 nucleotides are TGTGCCAGCAGCTTACCCCAGGGCGGGGAGACCCAGTACTTC. Full variable domain (rest looked up from reference TRBV7-9 and TRBJ2-5): DTGVSQNPRHKITKRGQNVTFRCDPISEHNRLYWYRQTLGQGPEFLTYFQNEAQLEKSRLLSDRFSAERPKGSFSTLEIQRTEQGDSAMYLCASSLPQGGETQYFGPGTRLLVL.

As regards this clonotype: One end of the junction is discordant with germline, which a read error may explain. The V and J genes are TRBV29-1 and TRBJ2-2; D gene unclear. CDR3 length: 14 residues. From germline, CDR1 is SQVTM and CDR2 ANQGSEA. CDR3 sequence reads: CSVEGTSNTRELFF. In DNA form, the CDR3 reads TGCAGCGTTGAAGGGACCTCGAACACCCGGGAGCTGTTTTTT.

In this sample, this clonotype turned up a few times. The V call is TRBV12-3 or TRBV12-4, the J call TRBJ2-5; D may be TRBD2 (6 bases). Between the trimmed V and J ends, which lost 1 base and 5 bases, there was a span of 11 bases. The CDR3 has 14 amino acids. The CDR3 bases are TGTGCCAGCAGTTTAGGCGGGACGACGGAGACCCAGTACTTC. Protein: CASSLGGTTETQYF.

This clonotype has a count of ten or more. This chain uses TRBV25-1 with TRBJ2-5; D is tentatively TRBD1 or TRBD2 (5 bases each). This CDR3 is built from 15 residues. CDR1 and CDR2 from the germline V gene are MGHDK and SYGVNS. V lost 4 bases, J lost 4 bases, and 16 bases lay in between. The CDR3 region has the DNA TGTGCCAGCAGTGCACGCTCCGGGGCAACAGAGACCCAGTACTTC. Amino acids: CASSARSGATETQYF.

Notes on this clonotype: The junction shows a germline mismatch at one end, possibly a read error. This chain links TRBV5-4 with TRBJ2-3; a possible D gene is TRBD2 (6 bases). From germline, CDR1 is SGHNT and CDR2 YYREEE (reference sequence). This CDR3 is built from 14 residues. In DNA, the CDR3 is TGTGTCAGCAGCGTCGGGAGCCCCAAGGATACGCAGTATTTT. It translates to CVSSVGSPKDTQYF.

This clonotype was detected a few times. CDR3 sequence: CATSRGGMGDEKLFF. CDR3 DNA sequence: TGTGCCACCAGCAGAGGTGGGATGGGGGATGAAAAACTGTTTTTT. This chain joins TRBV15 and TRBJ1-4, with D tentatively TRBD1 (5 bases). Trimming cost V 1 base and J 6 bases, with 12 bases left between them. From germline, CDR1 is LNHNV and CDR2 YYDKDF (reference sequence). The CDR3 has 15 amino acids.

Ten or more counts support this clonotype. The V call is TRBV7-2, the J call TRBJ1-2; D might be TRBD1 (5 bases). The CDR3 sequence is 15 residues long. V lost 0 bases to trimming and J lost 4 bases, with 12 bases between them. Germline V lookup: CDR1 SGHTA, CDR2 FQGNSA. CDR3 coding DNA: TGTGCCAGCAGCTTAGCGGGGGAAAGGCTCTATGGCTACACCTTC. It encodes CASSLAGERLYGYTF.

The chain joins TRBV12-3 or TRBV12-4 to TRBJ1-3, with 7 bases fitting TRBD1. The CDR3 length is 16 residues. After removal of 5 bases from V and 2 bases from J, the junction contained 9 bases not matched to a gene. The CDR3 bases are TGTGCCAGCAGTCCCGTCCTAGGGGGCACTGGAAACACCATATATTTT. Translation: CASSPVLGGTGNTIYF.

This clonotype was counted a few times. The rearrangement joins TRBV2 to TRBJ2-1, with D perhaps TRBD1 (6 bases). Per the germline V gene, CDR1 is SNHLY and CDR2 is FYNNEI. CDR3 size: 13 residues. V lost 8 bases and J lost 4, with 12 bases in between. CDR3 DNA: TGTGCCAGCGGGACAACTAATTACAATGAGCAGTTCTTC. Translation gives CASGTTNYNEQFF.

This clonotype was detected ten times or more. The rearrangement joins TRBV29-1 to TRBJ2-1, with 10 bases fitting TRBD1. CDR1 SQVTM and CDR2 ANQGSEA come from the germline V gene. J gave up 7 bases and V 8 bases, and 11 bases lay outside the gene matches. The CDR3 has 14 residues. DNA for the CDR3: TGCAGCCTGGGACAGGGGACCCTCCGGAATGAGCAGTTCTTC. Translating gives CSLGQGTLRNEQFF.

This clonotype showed up just a few times. CDR3 protein: CASSQAPRRGHEQYF. In DNA, the CDR3 is TGCGCCAGCAGCCAAGCCCCCCGGAGGGGCCACGAGCAGTACTTC. This chain connects TRBV4-1 to TRBJ2-7, with a weak D call TRBD2 (6 bases). Between the trimmed V and J ends, which lost 1 base and 5 bases, there was a span of 15 bases. Looked up from germline, CDR1 is MGHRA and CDR2 is YSYEKL. The CDR3 totals 15 residues.

This chain uses TRBV12-3 or TRBV12-4 with TRBJ2-1; D gene unclear. CDR3 length equals 14 residues. V was trimmed by 0 bases and J by 5 bases, leaving 8 bases between them. For the CDR3, the DNA is TGTGCCAGCAGTTTAGCGCACATAAACAATGAGCAGTTCTTC. Translating it yields CASSLAHINNEQFF.

This clonotype was counted only a few times. This chain joins TRBV12-3 or TRBV12-4 and TRBJ2-5; TRBD1 is a possible D gene (7 bases). Trimming stripped 7 bases from V and 5 bases from J, with 20 bases between. The CDR3 is made up of 15 amino acids. The CDR3, as DNA: TGTGCCAGCACCCCCGCCAGGGGGGCCTCGGAGACCCAGTACTTC. Its translation is CASTPARGASETQYF.

This clonotype was observed a few times. The chain couples TRBV11-3 to TRBJ2-6, with D unclear. There are 16 residues in the CDR3. Trimming removed 5 bases at V and 2 bases at J, with 13 bases between. Germline loops: CDR1 SGHNT, CDR2 YENEEA. This CDR3 is CASSPSENPGANVLTF. The DNA of the CDR3 is TGTGCCAGCAGCCCTTCGGAGAACCCTGGGGCCAACGTCCTGACTTTC.

This clonotype was observed a handful of times. The chain is built from TRBV28 and TRBJ2-1, with D hard to call. The V end lost 2 bases, the J end lost 9 bases, and 11 bases lay between the germline ends. The CDR3 runs 13 residues. Germline-derived CDR1 and CDR2 are MDHEN and SYDVKM. CDR3 loop: CASSLGHLGEQFF. The CDR3 bases are TGTGCCAGCAGTTTAGGGCATCTCGGTGAGCAGTTCTTC.

The sample holds a few counts of this clonotype. V is TRBV20-1 and J is TRBJ2-1, with TRBD2 identical over 14 bases. Per the germline V gene, CDR1 is DFQATT and CDR2 is SNEGSKA (reference sequence). The V and J ends lost 5 bases and 3 bases, in that order; junction bases with no gene match: 9. CDR3 length: 17 residues. CDR3 region: CSAESGTSGRFYNEQFF. The DNA of the CDR3 is TGCAGTGCTGAATCCGGGACTAGCGGGAGATTCTACAATGAGCAGTTCTTC.

At least ten counts were recorded for this clonotype. The gene calls are TRBV3-1 and TRBJ2-1; the D gene is possibly TRBD2 (5 bases). Germline loops: CDR1 LGHDT, CDR2 YNNKEL (reference sequence). The CDR3 totals 17 residues. V lost 4 bases and J lost 7, with 23 bases in between. CDR3 in amino acids: CASSLTAGLMGGNEQFF. CDR3 bases: TGTGCCAGCAGCCTGACTGCGGGCCTAATGGGCGGAAATGAGCAGTTCTTC.

This clonotype was seen a handful of times. The chain joins TRBV29-1 to TRBJ2-7; TRBD1 or TRBD2 may be the D gene (6 bases each). Germline values: CDR1 SQVTM, CDR2 ANQGSEA. The CDR3 covers 12 residues. Trimming stripped 6 bases from V and 6 bases from J, with 15 bases between. The CDR3 protein is CSVLRGGREQYF. CDR3 sequence (DNA): TGCAGCGTCCTCAGAGGGGGGCGCGAGCAGTACTTC.

The chain uses TRBV29-1 and TRBJ2-1; TRBD2 is a possible D gene (5 bases). CDR1 and CDR2 (germline): SQVTM, ANQGSEA. V lost 0 bases to trimming and J lost 9 bases, with 12 bases between them. This CDR3 spans 13 amino acids. CDR3 in amino acids: CSVEDPLGSEQFF. CDR3 sequence (DNA): TGCAGCGTTGAAGACCCACTAGGTAGTGAGCAGTTCTTC.

This clonotype occurred once. A much larger clone lies a single base off, so this may be a read error. The chain combines TRBV7-2 with TRBJ1-5; D unclear. Germline V CDR1 and CDR2: SGHTA, FQGNSA. The CDR3 is 13 residues long. The V end lost 4 bases, the J end lost 3 bases, and 7 bases lay between the germline ends. This CDR3 is CASSSWDNQPQHF. Here the CDR3 DNA reads TGTGCCAGCAGCTCATGGGACAATCAGCCCCAGCATTTT.

This chain uses TRBV12-3 or TRBV12-4 with TRBJ2-1, with 12 bases that match TRBD2. The CDR3 contains 13 residues. V lost 4 bases, J lost 9 bases, and 1 base stayed unmatched. CDR3 nucleotide sequence: TGTGCCAGCAGTTCGACTAGCGGGGGTGAGCAGTTCTTC. This gives the protein CASSSTSGGEQFF.

This chain joins TRBV6-5 and TRBJ2-7, with TRBD1 identical over 9 bases. V dropped 4 bases and J dropped 5; count of bases not matched to a gene: 12. Germline CDR1 is MNHEY and CDR2 is SVGAGI. The CDR3 runs 16 residues. In DNA, the CDR3 is TGTGCCAGCAGTTCCGACGCACAGGGGGCGCGGAACGAGCAGTACTTC. Translating gives CASSSDAQGARNEQYF.